These T cell receptor beta chains were read from a single sample in a study of blood T cell repertoires in COVID-19. Libraries were prepared by immunoSEQ multiplex PCR; TCRdb keeps only in-frame clonotypes and omits some of them. The table lists 52,000 or so clones, approximately 88% of them singletons, with roughly 3.6% in the top ten. Sequenced input: peripheral blood. The receptors stem from a man aged 35 to 55 with COVID-19, enrolled during active disease. Both conserved end residues are part of each CDR3. A D gene is named only where the DNA matches it firmly. Not every row has a clone size; where given, it reads once, few, many or a size class.

-	TRBV11-2	-	14	TRBJ1-3	CASSPQILRNTIYF	TGTGCCAGCAGCCCGCAAATTCTACGAAACACCATATATTTT
-	TRBV9	-	13	TRBJ1-2	CASSVDRTGGYTF	TGTGCCAGCAGCGTAGATCGGACGGGGGGCTACACCTTC
-	TRBV12-5	TRBD2	15	TRBJ2-3	CASGSGTSNSDTQYF	TGTGCTAGTGGATCCGGGACTAGCAACTCAGATACGCAGTATTTT
once	TRBV5-1	-	13	TRBJ2-1	CASTTGTLYEQFF	TGCGCCAGCACTACCGGGACTCTATATGAGCAGTTCTTC
few	TRBV24-1	TRBD1	13	TRBJ2-7	CATSDSSGTGQYF	TGTGCCACCAGTGATTCCTCCGGGACAGGGCAGTACTTC
-	TRBV9	-	14	TRBJ1-4	CASSVSGEGEKLFF	TGTGCCAGCAGCGTATCAGGGGAGGGCGAAAAACTGTTTTTT
-	TRBV18	-	15	TRBJ2-1	CASSPVRISYNEQFF	TGTGCCAGCTCACCAGTCAGGATCTCCTACAATGAGCAGTTCTTC
-	TRBV5-1	-	14	TRBJ1-1	CASSLVEMNTEAFF	TGCGCCAGCAGCTTGGTTGAGATGAACACTGAAGCTTTCTTT
few	TRBV27	-	14	TRBJ1-6	CASSLRGLGSPLHF	TGTGCCAGCAGTTTACGAGGGTTGGGCTCACCCCTCCACTTT
-	TRBV5-6	TRBD1	14	TRBJ2-7	CASTLDRDPMEQYF	TGTGCCAGCACCCTGGACAGGGACCCTATGGAGCAGTACTTC
-	TRBV5-6	TRBD1	12	TRBJ2-1	CASRRTGGEQFF	TGTGCCAGCAGACGAACAGGGGGTGAGCAGTTCTTC
-	TRBV6-4	TRBD1	17	TRBJ2-7	CASIGQTGGPIFGEQYF	TGTGCCAGCATCGGTCAGACAGGGGGACCCATCTTCGGCGAGCAGTACTTC
-	TRBV4-2	TRBD2	18	TRBJ2-7	CASSQESLREGLFYEQYF	TGTGCCAGCAGCCAAGAAAGTTTGCGGGAGGGCCTATTCTACGAGCAGTACTTC
few	TRBV25-1	TRBD2	15	TRBJ2-7	CASSERAGDKYEQYF	TGTGCCAGCAGTGAGCGAGCGGGAGATAAGTACGAGCAGTACTTC
-	TRBV7-9	TRBD2	13	TRBJ2-7	CASSSPGRPREYF	TGTGCCAGCAGCTCCCCCGGGAGGCCTAGGGAATACTTC
-	TRBV9	-	18	TRBJ2-5	CASSPNSGSGRDQETQYF	TGTGCCAGCAGCCCTAACTCGGGGTCCGGACGGGACCAAGAGACCCAGTACTTC
-	TRBV10-3	TRBD1	14	TRBJ2-1	CAISGGQGFDEQFF	TGTGCCATCAGTGGGGGACAGGGTTTCGATGAGCAGTTCTTC
-	TRBV19	-	16	TRBJ1-6	CASRNPGGAGNSPLHF	TGTGCCAGCCGCAACCCGGGGGGCGCGGGTAATTCACCCCTCCACTTT
-	TRBV12-3/TRBV12-4	-	13	TRBJ2-3	CASSQEGWDTQYF	TGTGCCAGCAGTCAGGAGGGTTGGGATACGCAGTATTTT
-	TRBV7-9	-	12	TRBJ1-1	CASRGLNTEAFF	TGTGCCAGCAGGGGCCTGAACACTGAAGCTTTCTTT
-	TRBV6-4	-	14	TRBJ2-3	CASSPRANTDTQYF	TGTGCCAGCAGCCCCAGGGCTAACACAGATACGCAGTATTTT
-	TRBV6-5	-	13	TRBJ2-5	CASRLTVSGTQYF	TGTGCCAGCAGGCTAACTGTTTCGGGGACCCAGTACTTC
-	TRBV28	TRBD1	15	TRBJ1-1	CASSLAGQANTEAFF	TGTGCCAGCAGTTTAGCCGGACAGGCGAACACTGAAGCTTTCTTT
-	TRBV4-1	-	17	TRBJ2-1	CASSQEPRGGSYNEQFF	TGCGCCAGCAGCCAAGAACCTAGGGGAGGCTCCTACAATGAGCAGTTCTTC
few	TRBV5-4	TRBD2	14	TRBJ2-7	CASSLSGGPTEQYF	TGTGCCAGCAGCTTGAGCGGGGGGCCAACCGAGCAGTACTTC
few	TRBV5-1	-	13	TRBJ2-7	CASRSGQTYEQYF	TGCGCCAGTCGAAGCGGACAGACCTACGAGCAGTACTTC